This TCR beta chain was captured by sequencing in a study of CD8+ T cells in alopecia areata. About the study: By percentage of affected scalp area, the severity of treated patients was scored. The study's findings and limits: In scalp, tofacitinib significantly decreased clonality and expanded CD8+ clones among the top 100.

Notes on this clone: The target antigen is unknown.

TCR sequencing used cDNA made by reverse transcription of extracted RNA. Clones were sequenced by immunoSEQ multiplex PCR, and TCRdb holds only the in-frame ones, with some missing. This sample has some 98,000 clones, with under 70% found just once. Treatment reported: oral pan-JAK inhibitor, 5-10 mg twice daily. The CDR3 is made up of 14 amino acids. The germline V gene has CDR1 SEHNR and CDR2 FQNEAQ (reference sequence). V was shortened by 7 bases and J by 7 bases, with 17 bases between the two germline ends. The material sequenced was CD8+ T cells sorted from blood, taken at week 4, from a patient treated with tofacitinib. The chain uses TRBV7-9 and TRBJ2-1; tentatively, D is TRBD2 (5 bases). The clonotype comes from a human donor with alopecia areata. The chain's CDR3 is CASTSDALGNEQFF. The CDR3 DNA reads as TGTGCCAGCACCTCGGACGCACTAGGAAATGAGCAGTTCTTC.